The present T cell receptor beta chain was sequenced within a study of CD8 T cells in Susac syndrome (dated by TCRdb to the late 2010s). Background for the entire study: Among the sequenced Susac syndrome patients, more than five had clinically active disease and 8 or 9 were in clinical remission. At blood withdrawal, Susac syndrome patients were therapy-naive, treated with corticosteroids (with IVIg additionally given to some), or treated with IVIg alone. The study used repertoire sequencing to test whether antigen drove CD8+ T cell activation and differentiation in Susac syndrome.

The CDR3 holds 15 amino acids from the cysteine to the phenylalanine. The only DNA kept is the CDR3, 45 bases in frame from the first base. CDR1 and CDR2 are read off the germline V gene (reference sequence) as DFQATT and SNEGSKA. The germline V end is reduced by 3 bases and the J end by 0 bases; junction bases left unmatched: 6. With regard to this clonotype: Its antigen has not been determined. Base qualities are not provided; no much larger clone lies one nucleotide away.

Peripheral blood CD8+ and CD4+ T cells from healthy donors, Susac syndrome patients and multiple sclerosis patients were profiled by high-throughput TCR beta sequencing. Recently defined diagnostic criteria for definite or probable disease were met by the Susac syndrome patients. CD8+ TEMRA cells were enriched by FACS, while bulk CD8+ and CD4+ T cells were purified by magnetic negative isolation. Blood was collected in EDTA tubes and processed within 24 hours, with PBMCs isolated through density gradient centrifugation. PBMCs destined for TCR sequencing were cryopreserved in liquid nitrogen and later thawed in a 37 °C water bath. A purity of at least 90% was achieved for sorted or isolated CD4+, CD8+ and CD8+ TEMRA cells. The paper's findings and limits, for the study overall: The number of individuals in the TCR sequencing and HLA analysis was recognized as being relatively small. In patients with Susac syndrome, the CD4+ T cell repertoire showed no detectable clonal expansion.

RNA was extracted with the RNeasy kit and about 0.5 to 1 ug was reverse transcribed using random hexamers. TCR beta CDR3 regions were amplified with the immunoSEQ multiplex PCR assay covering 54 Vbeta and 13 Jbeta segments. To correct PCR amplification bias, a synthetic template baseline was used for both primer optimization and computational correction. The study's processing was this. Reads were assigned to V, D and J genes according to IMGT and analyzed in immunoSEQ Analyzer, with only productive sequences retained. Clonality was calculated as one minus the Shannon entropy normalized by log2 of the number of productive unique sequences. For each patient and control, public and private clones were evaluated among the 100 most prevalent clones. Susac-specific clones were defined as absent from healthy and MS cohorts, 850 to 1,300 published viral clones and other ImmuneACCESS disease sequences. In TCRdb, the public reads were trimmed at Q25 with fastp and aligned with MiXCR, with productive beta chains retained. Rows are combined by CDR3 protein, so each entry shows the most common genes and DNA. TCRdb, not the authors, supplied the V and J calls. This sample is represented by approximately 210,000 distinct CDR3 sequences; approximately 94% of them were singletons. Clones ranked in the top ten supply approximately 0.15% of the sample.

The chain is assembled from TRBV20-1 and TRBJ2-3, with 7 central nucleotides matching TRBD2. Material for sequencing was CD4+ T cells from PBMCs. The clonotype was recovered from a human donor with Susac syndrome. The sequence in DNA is TGCAGTGCTAGCTCTCTAGCGGAAAGCACAGATACGCAGTATTTT. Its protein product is CSASSLAESTDTQYF.